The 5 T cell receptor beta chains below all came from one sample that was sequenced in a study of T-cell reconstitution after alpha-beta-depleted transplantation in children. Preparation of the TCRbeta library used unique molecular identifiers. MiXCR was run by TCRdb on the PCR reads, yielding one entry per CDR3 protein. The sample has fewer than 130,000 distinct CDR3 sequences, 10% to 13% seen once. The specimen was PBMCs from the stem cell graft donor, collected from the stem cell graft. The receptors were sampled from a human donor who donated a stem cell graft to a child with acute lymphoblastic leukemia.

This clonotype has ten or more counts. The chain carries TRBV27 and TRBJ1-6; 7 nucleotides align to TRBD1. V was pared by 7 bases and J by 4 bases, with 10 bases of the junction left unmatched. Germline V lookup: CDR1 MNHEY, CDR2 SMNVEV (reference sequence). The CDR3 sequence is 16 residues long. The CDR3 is CASTSRTGPYNSPLHF. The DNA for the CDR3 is TGTGCCAGCACATCTAGGACAGGACCTTATAATTCACCCCTCCACTTT.

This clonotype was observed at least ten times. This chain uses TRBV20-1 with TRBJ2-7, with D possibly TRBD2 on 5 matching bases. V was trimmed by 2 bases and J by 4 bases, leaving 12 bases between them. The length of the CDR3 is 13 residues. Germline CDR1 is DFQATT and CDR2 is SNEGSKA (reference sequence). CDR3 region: CSARPGYGYEQYF. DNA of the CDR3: TGCAGTGCTAGACCGGGATACGGGTACGAGCAGTACTTC.

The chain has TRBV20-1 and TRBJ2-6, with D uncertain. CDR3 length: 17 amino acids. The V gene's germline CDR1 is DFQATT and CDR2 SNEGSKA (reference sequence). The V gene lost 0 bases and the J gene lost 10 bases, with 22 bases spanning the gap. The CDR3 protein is CSARDPLGSPSKNVLTF. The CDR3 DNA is TGCAGTGCTAGAGATCCCCTCGGGTCCCCCTCTAAGAACGTCCTGACTTTC.

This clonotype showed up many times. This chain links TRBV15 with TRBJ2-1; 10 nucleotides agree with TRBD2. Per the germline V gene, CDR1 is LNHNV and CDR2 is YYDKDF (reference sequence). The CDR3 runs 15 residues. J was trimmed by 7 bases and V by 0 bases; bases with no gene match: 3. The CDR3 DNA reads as TGTGCCACCAGCAGAGAGTTAGCGGGAGGAAATGAGCAGTTCTTC. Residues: CATSRELAGGNEQFF.

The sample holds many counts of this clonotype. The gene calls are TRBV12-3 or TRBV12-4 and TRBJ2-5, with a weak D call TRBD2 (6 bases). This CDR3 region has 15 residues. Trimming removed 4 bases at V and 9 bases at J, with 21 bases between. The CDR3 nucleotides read TGTGCCAGCAGTTCCCAGGACAAGGGTTCGGGGGCCCAGTACTTC. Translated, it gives CASSSQDKGSGAQYF.